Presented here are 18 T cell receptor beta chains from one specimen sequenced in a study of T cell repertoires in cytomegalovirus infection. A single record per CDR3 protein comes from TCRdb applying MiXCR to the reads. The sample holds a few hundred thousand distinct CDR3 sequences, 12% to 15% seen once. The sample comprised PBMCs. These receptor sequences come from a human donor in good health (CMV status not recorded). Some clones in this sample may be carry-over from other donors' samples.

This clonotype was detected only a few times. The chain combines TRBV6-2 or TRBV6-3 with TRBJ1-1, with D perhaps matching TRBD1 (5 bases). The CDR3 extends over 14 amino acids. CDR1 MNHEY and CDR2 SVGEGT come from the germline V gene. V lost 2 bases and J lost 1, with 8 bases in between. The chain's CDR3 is CASSYGHKNTEAFF. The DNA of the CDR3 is TGTGCCAGCAGTTACGGACATAAGAACACTGAAGCTTTCTTT.

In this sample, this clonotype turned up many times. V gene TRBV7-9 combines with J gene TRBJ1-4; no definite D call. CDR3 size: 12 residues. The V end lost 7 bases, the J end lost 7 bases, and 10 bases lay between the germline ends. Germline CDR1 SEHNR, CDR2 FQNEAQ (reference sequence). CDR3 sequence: CASKQNSEKLFF. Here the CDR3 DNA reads TGTGCCAGCAAACAAAATTCTGAAAAACTGTTTTTT.

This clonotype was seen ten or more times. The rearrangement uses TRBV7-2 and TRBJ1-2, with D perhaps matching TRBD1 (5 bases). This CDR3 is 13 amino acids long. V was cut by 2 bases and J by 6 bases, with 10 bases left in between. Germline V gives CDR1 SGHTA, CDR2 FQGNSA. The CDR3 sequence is CASSLSRDHGYTF. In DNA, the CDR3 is TGTGCCAGCAGCTTAAGCAGGGACCATGGCTACACCTTC.

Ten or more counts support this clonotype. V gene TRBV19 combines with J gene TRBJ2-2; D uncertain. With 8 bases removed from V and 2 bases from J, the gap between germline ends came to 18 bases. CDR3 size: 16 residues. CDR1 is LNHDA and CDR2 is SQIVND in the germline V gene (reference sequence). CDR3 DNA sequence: TGTGCCAGTTCAAGTTGGCGGAGAACAAACACCGGGGAGCTGTTTTTT. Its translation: CASSSWRRTNTGELFF.

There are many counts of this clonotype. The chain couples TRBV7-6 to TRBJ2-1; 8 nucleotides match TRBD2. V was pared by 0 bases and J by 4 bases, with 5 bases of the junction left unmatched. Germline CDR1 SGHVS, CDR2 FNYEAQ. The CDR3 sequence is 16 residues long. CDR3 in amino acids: CASSLARTGGYNEQFF. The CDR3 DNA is TGTGCCAGCAGCTTAGCTCGTACGGGGGGGTACAATGAGCAGTTCTTC.

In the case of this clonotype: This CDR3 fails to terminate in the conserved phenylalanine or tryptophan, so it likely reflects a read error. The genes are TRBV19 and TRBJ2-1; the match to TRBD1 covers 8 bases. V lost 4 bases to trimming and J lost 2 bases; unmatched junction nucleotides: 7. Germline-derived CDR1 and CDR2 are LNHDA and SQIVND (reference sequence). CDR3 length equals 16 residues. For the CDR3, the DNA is TGTGCCAGTAGTACTATCGGACAGGGAACCTACAATGAGCAGTTCGTC. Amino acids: CASSTIGQGTYNEQFV.

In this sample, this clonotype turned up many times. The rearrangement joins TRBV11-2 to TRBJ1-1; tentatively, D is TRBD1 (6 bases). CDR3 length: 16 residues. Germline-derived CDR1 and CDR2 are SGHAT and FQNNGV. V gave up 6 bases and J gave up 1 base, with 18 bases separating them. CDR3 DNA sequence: TGTGCCAGCAGGCCATTACAGGGTTTGAAGAACACTGAAGCTTTCTTT. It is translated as CASRPLQGLKNTEAFF.

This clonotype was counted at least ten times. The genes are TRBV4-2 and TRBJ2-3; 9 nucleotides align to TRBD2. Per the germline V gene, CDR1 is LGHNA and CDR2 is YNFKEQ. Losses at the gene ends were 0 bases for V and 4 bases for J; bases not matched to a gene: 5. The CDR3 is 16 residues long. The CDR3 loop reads CASSQEASGIADTQYF. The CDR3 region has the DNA TGTGCCAGCAGCCAAGAAGCTAGCGGGATTGCAGATACGCAGTATTTT.

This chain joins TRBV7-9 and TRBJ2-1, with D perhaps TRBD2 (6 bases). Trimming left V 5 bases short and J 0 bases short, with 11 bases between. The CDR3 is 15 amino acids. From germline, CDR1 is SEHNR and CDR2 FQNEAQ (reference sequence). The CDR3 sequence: CASSESGYSYNEQFF. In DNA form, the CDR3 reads TGTGCCAGCAGCGAAAGCGGGTACTCCTACAATGAGCAGTTCTTC.

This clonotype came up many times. This chain's CDR3 is CAIGSGLSYEQYF. The CDR3 coding sequence is TGTGCCATCGGGTCAGGTCTCTCCTACGAGCAGTACTTC. The chain couples TRBV10-3 to TRBJ2-7; the D is unclear. Trimming cost V 8 bases and J 0 bases, with 11 bases left between them. This CDR3 region has 13 residues. Germline lookup yields CDR1 ENHRY and CDR2 SYGVKD.

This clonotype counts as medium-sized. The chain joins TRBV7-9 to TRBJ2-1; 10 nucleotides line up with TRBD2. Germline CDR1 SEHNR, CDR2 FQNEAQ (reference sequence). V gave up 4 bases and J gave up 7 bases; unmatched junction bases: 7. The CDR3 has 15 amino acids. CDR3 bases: TGTGCCAGCAGCTCTAGCGGGGGCCGGGGGAATGAGCAGTTCTTC. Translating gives CASSSSGGRGNEQFF. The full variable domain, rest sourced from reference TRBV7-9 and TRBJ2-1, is DTGVSQNPRHKITKRGQNVTFRCDPISEHNRLYWYRQTLGQGPEFLTYFQNEAQLEKSRLLSDRFSAERPKGSFSTLEIQRTEQGDSAMYLCASSSSGGRGNEQFFGPGTRLTVL.

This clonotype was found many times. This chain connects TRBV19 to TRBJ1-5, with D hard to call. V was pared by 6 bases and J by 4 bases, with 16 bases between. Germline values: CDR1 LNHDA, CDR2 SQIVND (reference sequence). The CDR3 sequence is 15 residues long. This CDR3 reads CASRTRRALNQPQHF. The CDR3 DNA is TGTGCCAGTAGGACCCGGCGGGCTTTAAATCAGCCCCAGCATTTT.

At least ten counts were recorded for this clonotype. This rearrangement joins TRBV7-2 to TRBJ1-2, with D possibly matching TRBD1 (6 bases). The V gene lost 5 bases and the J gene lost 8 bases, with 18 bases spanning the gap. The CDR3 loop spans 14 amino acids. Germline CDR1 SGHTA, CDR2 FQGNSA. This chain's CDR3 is CASSRRQGPDGYTF. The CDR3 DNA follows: TGTGCCAGCAGCCGACGGCAGGGGCCCGACGGCTACACCTTC.

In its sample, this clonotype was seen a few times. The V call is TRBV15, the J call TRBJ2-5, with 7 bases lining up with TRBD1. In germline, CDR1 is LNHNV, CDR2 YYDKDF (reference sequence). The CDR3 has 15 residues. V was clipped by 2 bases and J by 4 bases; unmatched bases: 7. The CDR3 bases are TGTGCCACCAGCAGACAACCTTACAGGGGAGAGACCCAGTACTTC. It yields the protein CATSRQPYRGETQYF.

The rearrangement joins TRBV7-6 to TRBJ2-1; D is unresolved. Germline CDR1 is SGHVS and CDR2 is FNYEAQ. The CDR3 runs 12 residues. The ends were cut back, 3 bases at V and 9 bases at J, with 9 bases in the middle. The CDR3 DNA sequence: TGTGCCAGCAGCTTGGAGCAGGTTGAGCAGTTCTTC. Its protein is CASSLEQVEQFF. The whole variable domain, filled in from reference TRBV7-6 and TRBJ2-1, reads GAGVSQSPRYKVTKRGQDVALRCDPISGHVSLYWYRQALGQGPEFLTYFNYEAQQDKSGLPNDRFSAERPEGSISTLTIQRTEQRDSAMYRCASSLEQVEQFFGPGTRLTVL.

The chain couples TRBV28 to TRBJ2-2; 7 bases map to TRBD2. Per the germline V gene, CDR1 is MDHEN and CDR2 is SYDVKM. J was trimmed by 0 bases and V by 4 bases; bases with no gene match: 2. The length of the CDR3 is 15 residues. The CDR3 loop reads CASSWGGANTGELFF. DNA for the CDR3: TGTGCCAGCAGTTGGGGAGGGGCGAACACCGGGGAGCTGTTTTTT.

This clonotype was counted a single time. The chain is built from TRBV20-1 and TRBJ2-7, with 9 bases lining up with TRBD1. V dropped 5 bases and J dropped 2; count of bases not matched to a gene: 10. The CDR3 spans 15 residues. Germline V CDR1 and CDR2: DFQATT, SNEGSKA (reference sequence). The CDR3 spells CSALSGTGITYEQYF. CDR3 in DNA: TGCAGTGCTCTCTCCGGGACAGGGATTACCTACGAGCAGTACTTC.

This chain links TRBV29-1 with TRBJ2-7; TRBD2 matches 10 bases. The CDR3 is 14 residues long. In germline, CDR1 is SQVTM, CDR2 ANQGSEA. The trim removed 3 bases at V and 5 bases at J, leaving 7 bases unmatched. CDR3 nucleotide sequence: TGCAGCGTTGAGGGTCTAGCGGGAGACGACGAGCAGTACTTC. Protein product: CSVEGLAGDDEQYF.